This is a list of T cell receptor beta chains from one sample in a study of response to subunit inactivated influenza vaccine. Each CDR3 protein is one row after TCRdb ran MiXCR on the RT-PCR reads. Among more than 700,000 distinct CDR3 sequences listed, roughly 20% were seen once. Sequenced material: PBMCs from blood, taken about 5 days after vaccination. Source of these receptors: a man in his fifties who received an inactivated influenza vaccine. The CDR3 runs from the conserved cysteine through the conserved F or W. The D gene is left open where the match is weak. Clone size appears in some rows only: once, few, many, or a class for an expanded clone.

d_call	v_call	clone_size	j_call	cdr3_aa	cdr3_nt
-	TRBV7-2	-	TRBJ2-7	CASSLGLSGYYEQYF	TGTGCCAGCAGCTTAGGCCTCAGCGGGTACTACGAGCAGTACTTC
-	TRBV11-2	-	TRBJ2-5	CASSHPGGVWSQYF	TGTGCCAGCAGCCACCCCGGAGGAGTTTGGTCACAGTACTTC
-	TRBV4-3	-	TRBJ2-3	CASSQDLRWRGDTQYF	TGCGCCAGCAGCCAAGATCTCCGGTGGCGGGGAGATACGCAGTATTTT
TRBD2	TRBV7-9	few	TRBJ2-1	CASSFLAGWDNEQFF	TGTGCCAGCAGCTTCCTAGCGGGGTGGGACAATGAGCAGTTCTTC
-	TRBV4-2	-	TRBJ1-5	CASSQEVAQPQHF	TGTGCCAGCAGCCAAGAAGTGGCTCAGCCCCAGCATTTT
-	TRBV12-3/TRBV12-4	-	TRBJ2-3	CAFSWTRPRRPSSHVQYF	TGTGCCTTCAGTTGGACAAGACCTCGGAGGCCCTCCTCCCATGTCCAGTATTTT
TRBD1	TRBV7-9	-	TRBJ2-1	CASSDQDTGVGNNEQFF	TGTGCCAGCAGCGACCAGGACACAGGGGTGGGAAACAATGAGCAGTTCTTC
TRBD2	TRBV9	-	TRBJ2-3	CASSPRGLAGASDTQYF	TGTGCCAGCAGCCCACGGGGACTAGCGGGAGCTTCAGATACGCAGTATTTT
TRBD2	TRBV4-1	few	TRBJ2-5	CASSHPSGGAPLQETQYF	TGCGCCAGCAGCCATCCCTCCGGGGGGGCCCCATTACAAGAGACCCAGTACTTC
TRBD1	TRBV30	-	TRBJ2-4	CAWRAGGIGLAKNIQYF	TGTGCCTGGAGGGCAGGGGGCATTGGACTAGCCAAAAACATTCAGTACTTC
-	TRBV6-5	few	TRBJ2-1	CASSYSFGQGGHEQFF	TGTGCCAGCAGTTACTCTTTTGGGCAGGGTGGCCATGAGCAGTTCTTC
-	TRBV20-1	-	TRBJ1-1	CSAGRGGPKTEAFF	TGCAGTGCTGGGCGTGGTGGTCCGAAAACTGAAGCTTTCTTT
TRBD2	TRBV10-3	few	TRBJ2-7	CAISHAKREVHEQYF	TGTGCCATCAGTCACGCTAAGCGGGAAGTCCACGAGCAGTACTTC
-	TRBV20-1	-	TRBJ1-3	CSARDKGFFENTIYF	TGCAGTGCTAGAGATAAGGGATTTTTCGAAAACACCATATATTTT
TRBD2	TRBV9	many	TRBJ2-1	CASSGPGLPYNEQFF	TGTGCCAGCAGCGGACCGGGACTACCCTACAATGAGCAGTTCTTC
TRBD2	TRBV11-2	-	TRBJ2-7	CASSLVGGRASGEQYF	TGTGCCAGCAGCTTAGTTGGCGGGAGGGCCTCTGGGGAGCAGTACTTC
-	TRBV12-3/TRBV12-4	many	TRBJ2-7	CASSKGTHEQYF	TGTGCCAGCTCAAAAGGGACCCACGAGCAGTACTTC
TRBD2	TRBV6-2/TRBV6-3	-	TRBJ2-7	CASSYPPGTSGEQYF	TGTGCCAGCAGTTACCCCCCCGGGACTAGCGGAGAGCAGTACTTC
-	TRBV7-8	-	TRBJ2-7	CASSTTPSYEQYF	TGTGCCAGCAGCACCACGCCGTCCTACGAGCAGTACTTC
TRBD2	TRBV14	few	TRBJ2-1	CASSQARLAGSYNEQFF	TGTGCCAGCAGCCAAGCGCGACTAGCGGGTTCCTACAATGAGCAGTTCTTC
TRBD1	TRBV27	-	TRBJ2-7	CASSSSDRVYEQYF	TGTGCCAGCAGTTCCAGTGACAGGGTCTACGAGCAGTACTTC
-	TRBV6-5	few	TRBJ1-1	CASSSASMNTEAFF	TGTGCCAGCAGTTCCGCGAGCATGAACACTGAAGCTTTCTTT
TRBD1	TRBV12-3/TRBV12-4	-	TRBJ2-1	CASRLGTGSANEQFF	TGTGCCAGCAGGCTCGGGACAGGGTCAGCCAATGAGCAGTTCTTC
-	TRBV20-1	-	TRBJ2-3	CRAPGGTQYF	TGCAGGGCACCCGGGGGTACGCAGTATTTT
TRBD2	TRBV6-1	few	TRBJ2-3	CASRELAGADTQYF	TGTGCCAGCAGAGAACTAGCGGGGGCAGATACGCAGTATTTT
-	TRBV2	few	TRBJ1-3	CASSDVGVSSGNTIYF	TGTGCCAGCAGTGACGTCGGGGTGAGCTCTGGAAACACCATATATTTT
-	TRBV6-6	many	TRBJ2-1	CASSPYDEQFF	TGTGCCAGCAGCCCTTATGATGAGCAGTTCTTC
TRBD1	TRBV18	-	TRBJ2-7	CASSQTQGAFYEQYF	TGTGCCAGCTCCCAAACACAGGGGGCATTCTACGAGCAGTACTTC
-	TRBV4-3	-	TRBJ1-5	CASSQERSKQPQHF	TGCGCCAGCAGCCAAGAACGGTCCAAACAGCCCCAGCATTTT
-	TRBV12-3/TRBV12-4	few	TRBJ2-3	CASSFAGYTDTQYF	TGTGCCAGCAGTTTCGCGGGATACACAGATACGCAGTATTTT
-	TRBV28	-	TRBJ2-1	CASRRSYNEQFF	TGTGCCAGCAGACGTTCCTACAATGAGCAGTTCTTC
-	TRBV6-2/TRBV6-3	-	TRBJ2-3	CASSRGVRSTDTQYF	TGTGCCAGCAGTCGCGGGGTGAGGAGCACAGATACGCAGTATTTT
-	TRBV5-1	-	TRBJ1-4	CASSLDPRGELFF	TGCGCCAGCAGCTTGGATCCCCGTGGGGAACTGTTTTTT
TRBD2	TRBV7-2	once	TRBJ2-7	CASSSLSWREDHYEQYF	TGTGCCAGCAGCTCCTTATCTTGGCGGGAGGATCACTACGAGCAGTACTTC
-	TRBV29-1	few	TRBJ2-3	CSVRYLTDTQYF	TGCAGCGTCCGGTACCTCACAGATACGCAGTATTTT
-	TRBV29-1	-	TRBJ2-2	CSVGASRAGELFF	TGCAGCGTTGGGGCTAGTCGAGCCGGGGAGCTGTTTTTT
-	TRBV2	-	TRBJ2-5	CASRNDLGQETQYF	TGTGCCAGCAGGAACGACTTGGGCCAAGAGACCCAGTACTTC